This T cell receptor beta chain was retrieved from a study of immune evolution from preneoplasia to lung adenocarcinoma. This CDR3 region has 16 residues. CDR1 and CDR2 from the germline V gene are SGDLS and YYNGEE. J was trimmed by 7 bases and V by 2 bases; bases with no gene match: 7. Overall study results and limits: Clonality was highest in normal lung, lower in later-stage lesions apparently.

Between the mid-2010s and the late 2010s, patients underwent resection in Japan or China. With respect to this clone: Its antigen remains unknown.

The protocol was immunoSEQ multiplex PCR, while the TCRdb copy is restricted to in-frame clones and leaves out a portion. This table holds 10,000 to 12,000 clones, 82% found once. This sequence joins TRBV9 and TRBJ2-1, with 12 bases aligning to TRBD2. The sequence was obtained from a person aged 65 to 79 with lung adenocarcinoma. Sequencing used FFPE minimally invasive lung adenocarcinoma tissue. The CDR3 protein is CASSVTSGSLGNEQFF. The CDR3 coding sequence is TGTGCCAGCAGCGTGACTAGCGGGAGTTTGGGGAATGAGCAGTTCTTC.